Sequencing of this T cell receptor (beta chain) was carried out in a study of glioma-infiltrating T cells. The iRepertoire nested amplicon-rescue multiplex PCR amplified TCR alpha and beta CDR3s from RNA. TCRdb re-analysed the multiplex PCR reads in MiXCR, keeping a single row per CDR3 protein. Seen here are approximately 190,000 distinct CDR3 sequences, roughly a third observed once, and the top ten hold over 20%. The ends were cut back, 3 bases at V and 9 bases at J, with 13 bases in the middle. This CDR3 contains 13 residues. Germline CDR1 reads SGDLS; CDR2 reads YYNGEE. The specimen was glioma tissue, nonneoplastic brain tissue, or PBMCs (not recorded which). This receptor was identified in a human donor with low-grade glioma or glioblastoma, undergoing nonglioma brain surgery, or in good health (not recorded which). The chain has TRBV9 and TRBJ2-1; D is possibly TRBD2 (5 bases). In DNA, the CDR3 is TGTGCCAGCAGCGAGAGTAGCGCCCCTGAGCAGTTCTTC. Protein product: CASSESSAPEQFF.